This T cell receptor beta chain was identified in a study of T cell repertoires in cytomegalovirus infection. For the study at large: Matching HLA type and CMV infection were both indicated by public TCR beta signatures.

TCRdb itself ran the reads through MiXCR, one entry per CDR3 protein. This table has over 150,000 distinct CDR3 sequences, about 18% appearing once. The sample holds a few counts of this clonotype. What it binds is unknown. V lost 2 bases to trimming and J lost 0 bases; unmatched junction nucleotides: 11. CDR3 length: 18 residues. Germline V gene lookup returns CDR1 SGHRS and CDR2 YFSETQ. The study's findings and limits: The ex vivo response showed dominance by HLA-C-restricted CMV-specific TCR beta clonotypes.

The sequence derives from a human donor in good health (CMV status not recorded). Some clones in this sample may be carry-over from other donors' samples. Sample: CD8+ T cells from PBMCs. This sequence joins TRBV5-1 and TRBJ2-1; TRBD2 matches at 7 bases. Written as DNA, the CDR3 is TGCGCCAGCAGCTTCCTCCCTTTGGGGGGGAGCTCCTACAATGAGCAGTTCTTC. This encodes CASSFLPLGGSSYNEQFF.